The text below deals with one TCR beta chain. The antigen remains undetermined. The germline gives CDR1 MNHEY, CDR2 SVGAGI. The CDR3 is 14 residues long. V shed 2 bases and J shed 9 bases, with 16 bases lying between them. The assay was immunoSEQ multiplex PCR, and TCRdb's table has in-frame clones only and misses some. The sample lists about 89,000 clones, 92% occurring once. The source of the sample is a study of graft-versus-host responses after intestinal transplantation. Study as a whole: Transplantation in recipients was multivisceral, liver-intestinal, or isolated intestinal.

General study points: Early HvG declines after transplant were associated with peak circulating GvH clone levels. Detected in recipient marrow were GvH clones, some of which were first observed in ileum or blood.

This sequence was found in a human donor who received an intestinal transplant. Sequencing used unstimulated CD4+ T cells sorted from spleen or lymph node cells, obtained before intestinal transplant. The rearrangement uses TRBV6-5 and TRBJ1-2; TRBD1 might be the D (6 bases). The CDR3 protein is CASSYVRGPYRYTF. The CDR3 bases are TGTGCCAGCAGTTACGTCAGGGGACCTTATCGCTACACCTTC.